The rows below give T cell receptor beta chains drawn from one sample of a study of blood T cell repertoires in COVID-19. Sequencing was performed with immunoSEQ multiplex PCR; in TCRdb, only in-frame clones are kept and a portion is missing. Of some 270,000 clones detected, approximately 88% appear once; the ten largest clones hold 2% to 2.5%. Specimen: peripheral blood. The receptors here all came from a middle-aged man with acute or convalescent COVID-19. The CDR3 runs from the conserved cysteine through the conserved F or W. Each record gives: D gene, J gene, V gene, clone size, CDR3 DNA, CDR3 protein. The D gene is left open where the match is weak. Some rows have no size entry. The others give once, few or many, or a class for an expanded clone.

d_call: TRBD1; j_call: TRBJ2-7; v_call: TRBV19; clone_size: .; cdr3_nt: TGTGCCAGTAGTATTTGGGACAGACCCTACGAGCAGTACTTC; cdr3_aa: CASSIWDRPYEQYF
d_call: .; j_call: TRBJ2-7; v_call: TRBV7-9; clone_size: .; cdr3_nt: TGTGCCAGCAGCTTAATCGGGTCAGGGGCTTCCTACGAGCAGTACTTC; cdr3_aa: CASSLIGSGASYEQYF
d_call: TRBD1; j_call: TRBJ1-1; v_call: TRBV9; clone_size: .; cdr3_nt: TGTGCCAGCAGCCCCCAGTTGACAGGGAGCACTGAAGCTTTCTTT; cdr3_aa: CASSPQLTGSTEAFF
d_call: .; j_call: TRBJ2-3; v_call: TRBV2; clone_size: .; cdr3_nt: TGTGCCAGCAGTGAATCTACGCTGACAGGTTTAAATACGCAGTATTTT; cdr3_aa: CASSESTLTGLNTQYF
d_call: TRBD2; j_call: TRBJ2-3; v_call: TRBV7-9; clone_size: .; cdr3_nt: TGTGCCAGCAGCTTAGCTCTAGCGGGGGGCAGCACAGATACGCAGTATTTT; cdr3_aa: CASSLALAGGSTDTQYF
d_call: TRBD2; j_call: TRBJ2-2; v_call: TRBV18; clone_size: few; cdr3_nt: TGTGCCAGCTCACCATTTTCGGGGGGACCGAACACCGGGGAGCTGTTTTTT; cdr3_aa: CASSPFSGGPNTGELFF
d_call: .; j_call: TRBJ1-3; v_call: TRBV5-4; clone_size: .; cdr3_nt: TGTGCCAGCAGCGGCCGACCCGCGGGGGAGACTGGAAACACCATATATTTT; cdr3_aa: CASSGRPAGETGNTIYF
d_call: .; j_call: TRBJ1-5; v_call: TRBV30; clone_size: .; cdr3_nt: TGTGCCTGGACCCCAGACAATAGCAATCAGCCCCAGCATTTT; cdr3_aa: CAWTPDNSNQPQHF
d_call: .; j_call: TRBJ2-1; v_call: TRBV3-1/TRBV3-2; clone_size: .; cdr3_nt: TGTGCCAGCAGCCAAGACACCGGGATCACTAAGCAGTTCTTC; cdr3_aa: CASSQDTGITKQFF
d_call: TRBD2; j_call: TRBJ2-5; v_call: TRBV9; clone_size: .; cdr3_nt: TGTGCCAGCAGCGCCCTCGGGGCTAGCGGGGTTGAAGAGACCCAGTACTTC; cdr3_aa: CASSALGASGVEETQYF
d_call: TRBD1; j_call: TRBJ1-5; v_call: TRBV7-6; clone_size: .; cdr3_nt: TGTGCCAGCAGCTTAGCTACAGGGGAAAATCAGCCCCAGCATTTT; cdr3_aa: CASSLATGENQPQHF
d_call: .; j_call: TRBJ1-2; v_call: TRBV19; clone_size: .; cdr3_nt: TGTGCCAGTAGAAACGGACAGAGCACTAACTATGGCTACACCTTC; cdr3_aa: CASRNGQSTNYGYTF
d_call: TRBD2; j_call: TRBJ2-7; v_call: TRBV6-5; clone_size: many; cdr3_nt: TGTGCCAGCAGCCCGACTAGCGGGTCCTACGAGCAGTACTTC; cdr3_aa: CASSPTSGSYEQYF
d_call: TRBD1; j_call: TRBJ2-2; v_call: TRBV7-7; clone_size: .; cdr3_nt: TGTGCTAGCAACCTTGGGACAGGAAGGAACACCGGGGAGCTGTTTTTT; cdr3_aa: CASNLGTGRNTGELFF
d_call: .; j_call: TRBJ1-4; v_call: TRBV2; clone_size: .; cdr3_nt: TGTGCCAGCGCGGCATATCTAGGCGAAAAACTGTTTTTT; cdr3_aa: CASAAYLGEKLFF
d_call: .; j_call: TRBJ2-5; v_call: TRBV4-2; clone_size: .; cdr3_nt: TGTGCCAGCAGCCAGAATGGCGGAGGGGGGGGAGTAGAGGCCCAGTACTTC; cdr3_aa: CASSQNGGGGGVEAQYF
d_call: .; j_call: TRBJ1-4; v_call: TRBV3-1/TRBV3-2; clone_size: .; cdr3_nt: TGTGCCAGCAGCCAAGGGAAGGGGTGGGGTGAAAAACTGTTTTTT; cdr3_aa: CASSQGKGWGEKLFF
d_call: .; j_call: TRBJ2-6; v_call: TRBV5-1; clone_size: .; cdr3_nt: TGCGCCAGCAGCTTGTCGGGGGGGACAGCGACCTCTGGGGCCAACGTCCTGACTTTC; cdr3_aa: CASSLSGGTATSGANVLTF
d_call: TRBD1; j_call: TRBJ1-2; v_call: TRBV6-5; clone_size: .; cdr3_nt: TGTGCCAGCAGTTCCGACAGGGGAAAAATCTATGGCTACACCTTC; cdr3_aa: CASSSDRGKIYGYTF
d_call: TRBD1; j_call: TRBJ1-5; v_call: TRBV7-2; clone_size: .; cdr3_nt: TGTGCCAGCAGCTTGACAGGGAGCGGCGGGCAGCCCCAGCATTTT; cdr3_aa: CASSLTGSGGQPQHF
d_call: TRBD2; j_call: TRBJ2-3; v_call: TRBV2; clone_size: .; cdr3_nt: TGTGCCAGCATTTTGCTAGCGGGGGTTACAGATACGCAGTATTTT; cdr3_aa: CASILLAGVTDTQYF
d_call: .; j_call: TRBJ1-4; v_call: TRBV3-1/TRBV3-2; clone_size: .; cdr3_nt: TGTGCCAGCAGATCTTTGGGGGGAGTCCGTGAAAAACTGTTTTTT; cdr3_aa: CASRSLGGVREKLFF
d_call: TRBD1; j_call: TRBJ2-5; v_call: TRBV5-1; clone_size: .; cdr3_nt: TGCGCCAGCAACGTGGGACAGCAACAAGAGACCCAGTACTTC; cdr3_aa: CASNVGQQQETQYF
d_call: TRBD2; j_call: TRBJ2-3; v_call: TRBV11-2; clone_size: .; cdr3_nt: TGTGCCAGCAGCTTCAGCGGGGAGGGGGATACGCAGTATTTT; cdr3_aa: CASSFSGEGDTQYF
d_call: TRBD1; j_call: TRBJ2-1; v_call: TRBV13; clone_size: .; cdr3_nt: TGTGCCAGCAGCTCCCAGGACAGGAGGTATGAGCAGTTCTTC; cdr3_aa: CASSSQDRRYEQFF
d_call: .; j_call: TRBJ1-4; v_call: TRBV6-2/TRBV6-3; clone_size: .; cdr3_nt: TGTGCCAGCAGTTACTACAGGAATGAAAAACTGTTTTTT; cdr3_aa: CASSYYRNEKLFF
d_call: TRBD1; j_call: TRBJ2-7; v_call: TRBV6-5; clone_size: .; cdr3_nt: TGTGCCAGCAGTTCGGGACAGTCCTCCTACGAGCAGTACTTC; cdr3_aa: CASSSGQSSYEQYF
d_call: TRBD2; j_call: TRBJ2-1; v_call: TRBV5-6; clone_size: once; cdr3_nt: TGTGCCAGCAGCTCTGGCGGGGGGGCCTCCTACAATGAGCAGTTCTTC; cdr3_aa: CASSSGGGASYNEQFF
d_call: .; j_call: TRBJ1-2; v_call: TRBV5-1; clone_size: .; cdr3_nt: TGCGCCAGCAGCTTGACAGACAACACCTATGGCTACACCTTC; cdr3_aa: CASSLTDNTYGYTF
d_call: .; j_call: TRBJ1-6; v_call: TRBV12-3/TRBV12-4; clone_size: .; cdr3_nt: TGTGCCAGCTACAGGAACCATTCACCCCTCCACTTT; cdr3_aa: CASYRNHSPLHF
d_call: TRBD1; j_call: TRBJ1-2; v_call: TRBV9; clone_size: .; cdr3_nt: TGTGCCAGCAGCCAACAGGGGAGCTATGGCTACACCTTC; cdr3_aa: CASSQQGSYGYTF
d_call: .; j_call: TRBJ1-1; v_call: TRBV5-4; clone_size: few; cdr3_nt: TGTGCCAGCAGCTTGGCGGTTGGGGCCGCTGAAGCTTTCTTT; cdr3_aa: CASSLAVGAAEAFF
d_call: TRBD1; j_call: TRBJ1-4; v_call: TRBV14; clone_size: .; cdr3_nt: TGTGCCAGCAGCCGCGGGACAGCCCCTGAAAAACTGTTTTTT; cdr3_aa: CASSRGTAPEKLFF
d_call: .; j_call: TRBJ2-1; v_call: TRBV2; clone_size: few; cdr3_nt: TGTGCCAGCAGTGTGCGGGGTAGTGAGCAGTTCTTC; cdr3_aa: CASSVRGSEQFF
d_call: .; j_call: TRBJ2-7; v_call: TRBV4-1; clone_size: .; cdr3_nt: TGCGCCAGCAGCCCGCAACAGGGTTCGTACGAGCAGTACTTC; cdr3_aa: CASSPQQGSYEQYF
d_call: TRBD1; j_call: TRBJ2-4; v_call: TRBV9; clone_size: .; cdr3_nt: TGTGCCAGCAGCGTAGAGGGGACAGGGGGGACCAAAAACATTCAGTACTTC; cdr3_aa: CASSVEGTGGTKNIQYF
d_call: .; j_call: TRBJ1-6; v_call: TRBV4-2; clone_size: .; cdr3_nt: TGTGCCAGCAGCCAAGATGTAGAGGCACCCCTCCACTTT; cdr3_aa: CASSQDVEAPLHF
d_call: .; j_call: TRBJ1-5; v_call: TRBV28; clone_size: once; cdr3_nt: TGTGCCAGCAGTTCCACTGGGCCCCAGCATTTT; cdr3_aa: CASSSTGPQHF
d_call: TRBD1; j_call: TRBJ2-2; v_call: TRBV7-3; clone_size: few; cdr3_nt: TGTGCCAGCAGCTCCGGGACAGGGGCCGGGGAGCTGTTTTTT; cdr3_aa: CASSSGTGAGELFF
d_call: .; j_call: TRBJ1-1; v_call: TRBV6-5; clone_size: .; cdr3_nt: TGTGCCAGCACCGCCAACCCTGGGGGCCGGTCTGAAGCTTTCTTT; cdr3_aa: CASTANPGGRSEAFF
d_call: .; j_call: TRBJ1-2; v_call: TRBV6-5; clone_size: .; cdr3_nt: TGTGCCAGCAGTTACTCTTGGGGGGGGGCGTCCGGCTACACCTTC; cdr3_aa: CASSYSWGGASGYTF
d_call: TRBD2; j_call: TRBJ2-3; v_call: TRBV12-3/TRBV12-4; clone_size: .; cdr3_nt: TGTGCCAGCAGGGGGAGGGAAACAGATACGCAGTATTTT; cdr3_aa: CASRGRETDTQYF
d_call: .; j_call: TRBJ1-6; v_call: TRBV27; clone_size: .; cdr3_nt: TGTGCCAGCAGGAGAGAGGGCTTCTCCTATAATTCACCCCTCCACTTT; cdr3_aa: CASRREGFSYNSPLHF
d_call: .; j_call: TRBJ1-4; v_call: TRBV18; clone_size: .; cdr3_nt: TGTGCCAGCTCACCGCCAGGGGTTAATGAAAAACTGTTTTTT; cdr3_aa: CASSPPGVNEKLFF
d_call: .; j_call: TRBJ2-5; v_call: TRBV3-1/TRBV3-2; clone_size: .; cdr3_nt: TGTGCCAGCAGCCAAGGCCGGAGTGGACACGGAGAGACCCAGTACTTC; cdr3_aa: CASSQGRSGHGETQYF
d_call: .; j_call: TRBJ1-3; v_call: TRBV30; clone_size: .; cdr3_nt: TGTGCCTCCTCTAACTCCGCAAACACCATATATTTT; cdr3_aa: CASSNSANTIYF
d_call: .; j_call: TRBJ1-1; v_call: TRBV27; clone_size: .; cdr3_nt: TGTGCCAGCAGCTTACAACGCAGGACTGAAGCTTTCTTT; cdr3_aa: CASSLQRRTEAFF
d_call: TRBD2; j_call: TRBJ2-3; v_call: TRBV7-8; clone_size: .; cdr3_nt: TGTGCCAGCAGCTTAGGGACTAGCGGGGGTGTGGTAGATACGCAGTATTTT; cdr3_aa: CASSLGTSGGVVDTQYF
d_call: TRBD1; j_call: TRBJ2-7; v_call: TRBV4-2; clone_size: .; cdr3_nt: TGTGCCAGCAGTCCAGGGGGTACGCACTACGAGCAGTACTTC; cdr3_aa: CASSPGGTHYEQYF
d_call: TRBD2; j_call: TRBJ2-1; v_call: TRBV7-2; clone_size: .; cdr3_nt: TGTGCCAGCAGCTTACTAGCGGGGGGGGGCAATGAGCAGTTCTTC; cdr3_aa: CASSLLAGGGNEQFF
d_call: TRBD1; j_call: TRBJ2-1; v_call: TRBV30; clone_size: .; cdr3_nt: TGTGCCTGGAGTGCCCAGACAGGGGCTGAGCAGTTCTTC; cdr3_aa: CAWSAQTGAEQFF
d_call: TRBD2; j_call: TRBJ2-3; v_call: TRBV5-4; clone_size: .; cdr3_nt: TGTGCCAGCAGCTTCGGGACTAGCGGTACAGATACGCAGTATTTT; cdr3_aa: CASSFGTSGTDTQYF
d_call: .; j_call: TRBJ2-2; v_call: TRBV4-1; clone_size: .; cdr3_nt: TGCGCCAGCAGCCAAGATAGGGGTCGAACCGGGGAGCTGTTTTTT; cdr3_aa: CASSQDRGRTGELFF
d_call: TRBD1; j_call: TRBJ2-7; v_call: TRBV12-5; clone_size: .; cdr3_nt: TGTGCTAGTGATCCGGGACAGGGTATCTACGAGCAGTACTTC; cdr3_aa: CASDPGQGIYEQYF
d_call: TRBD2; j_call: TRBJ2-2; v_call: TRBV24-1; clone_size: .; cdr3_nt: TGTGCCACCAGTGATACCGGGACTAGCGGGGGGGCCCCCGGGGAGCTGTTTTTT; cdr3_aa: CATSDTGTSGGAPGELFF
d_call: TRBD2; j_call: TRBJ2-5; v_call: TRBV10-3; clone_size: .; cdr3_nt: TGTGCCATCAGTGAGCGGAGCGGGGGCCGGGAGACCCAGTACTTC; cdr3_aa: CAISERSGGRETQYF
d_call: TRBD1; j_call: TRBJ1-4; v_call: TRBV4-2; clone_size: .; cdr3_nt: TGTGCCAGCAGCCGTCGGACAGGGGGAGATGAAAAACTGTTTTTT; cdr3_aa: CASSRRTGGDEKLFF
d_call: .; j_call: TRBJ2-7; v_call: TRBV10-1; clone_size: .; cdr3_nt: TGCGCCAGCAGTGAGAAGCGGTCCTACGAGCAGTACTTC; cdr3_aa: CASSEKRSYEQYF
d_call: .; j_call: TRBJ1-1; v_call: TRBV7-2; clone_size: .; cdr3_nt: TGTGCCAGCAGCCCCGGGGGGATCACTGAAGCTTTCTTT; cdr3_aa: CASSPGGITEAFF
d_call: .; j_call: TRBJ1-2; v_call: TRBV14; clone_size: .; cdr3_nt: TGTGCCAGCAGCCAACGGAGGACTAACTATGGCTACACCTTC; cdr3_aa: CASSQRRTNYGYTF